Here is one T cell receptor beta chain with its context. Its antigen is as yet unknown. The V and J ends lost 6 bases and 0 bases respectively, with 8 bases between them. This CDR3 spans 13 amino acids. From germline, CDR1 is LNHDA and CDR2 SQIVND (reference sequence). Both 60 Vbeta primers and 13 Jbeta primers went into the PCR. The data were produced by immunoSEQ multiplex PCR, yet TCRdb's version contains in-frame clones alone and is incomplete. The sample consists of 150,000 to 200,000 clones, about 80% of them appearing once. These data belong to a study of cytomegalovirus exposure and HLA in healthy donors. Broader study findings: In an earlier analysis, in some 500 donors, most V segments appeared productive either ~87% or ~30% of the time. Clonal expansion, a later analysis showed, was greater in HLA-associated TCR beta chains than in equally common others. DRB1 had the most TCR associations and HLA-C the fewest, a later analysis found, with rates varying by HLA locus. TCR beta chain V- and J-gene trimming was linked, in a later analysis, to a missense variant in DCLRE1C.

J is TRBJ1-1 and V is TRBV19; D is uncertain. The specimen sequenced was PBMCs. The sequence derives from a woman aged 40 to 50 in good health and CMV-seronegative. Written as DNA, the CDR3 is TGTGCCAGTAGCTCCACAGTGAACACTGAAGCTTTCTTT. It translates to CASSSTVNTEAFF. Full variable domain (remainder filled in from reference TRBV19 and TRBJ1-1): DGGITQSPKYLFRKEGQNVTLSCEQNLNHDAMYWYRQDPGQGLRLIYYSQIVNDFQKGDIAEGYSVSREKKESFPLTVTSAQKNPTAFYLCASSSTVNTEAFFGQGTRLTVV.